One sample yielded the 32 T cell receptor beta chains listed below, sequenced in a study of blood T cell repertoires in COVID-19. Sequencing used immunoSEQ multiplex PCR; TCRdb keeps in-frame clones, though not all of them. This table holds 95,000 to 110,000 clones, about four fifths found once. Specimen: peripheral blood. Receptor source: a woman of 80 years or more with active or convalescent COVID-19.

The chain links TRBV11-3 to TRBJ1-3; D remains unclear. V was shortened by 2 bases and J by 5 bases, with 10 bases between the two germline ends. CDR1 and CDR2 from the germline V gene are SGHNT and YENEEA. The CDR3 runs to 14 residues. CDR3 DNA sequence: TGTGCCAGCAGCTTACCTACCGCCCGAAACACCATATATTTT. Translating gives CASSLPTARNTIYF.

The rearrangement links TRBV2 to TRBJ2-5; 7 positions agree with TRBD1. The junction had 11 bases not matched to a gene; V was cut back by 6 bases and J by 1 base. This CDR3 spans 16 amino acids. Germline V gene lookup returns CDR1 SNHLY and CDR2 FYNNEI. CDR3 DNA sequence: TGTGCCAGCAGCCCTCAGGGGCAGGGGGTCCAAGAGACCCAGTACTTC. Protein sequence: CASSPQGQGVQETQYF.

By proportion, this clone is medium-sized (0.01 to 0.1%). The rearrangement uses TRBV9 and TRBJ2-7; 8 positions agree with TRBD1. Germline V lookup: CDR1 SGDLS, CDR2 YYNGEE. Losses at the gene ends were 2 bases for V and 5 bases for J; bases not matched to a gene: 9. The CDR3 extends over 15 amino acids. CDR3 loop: CASSVGGQGADEQYF. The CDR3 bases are TGTGCCAGCAGCGTTGGCGGGCAGGGGGCGGACGAGCAGTACTTC. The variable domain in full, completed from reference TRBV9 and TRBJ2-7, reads DSGVTQTPKHLITATGQRVTLRCSPRSGDLSVYWYQQSLDQGLQFLIQYYNGEERAKGNILERFSAQQFPDLHSELNLSSLELGDSALYFCASSVGGQGADEQYFGPGTRLTVT.

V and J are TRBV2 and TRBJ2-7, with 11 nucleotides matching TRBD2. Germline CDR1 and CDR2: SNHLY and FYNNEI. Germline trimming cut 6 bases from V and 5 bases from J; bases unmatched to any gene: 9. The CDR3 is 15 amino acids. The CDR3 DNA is TGTGCCAGCAGGGCACAACTAGCGGGGGCCCACGAGCAGTACTTC. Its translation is CASRAQLAGAHEQYF.

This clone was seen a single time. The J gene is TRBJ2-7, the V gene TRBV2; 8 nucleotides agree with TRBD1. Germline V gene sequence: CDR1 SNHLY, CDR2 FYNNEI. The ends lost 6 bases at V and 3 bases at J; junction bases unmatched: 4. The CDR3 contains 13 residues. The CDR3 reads CASRGQAIYEQYF. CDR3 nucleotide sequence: TGTGCCAGCAGGGGACAGGCGATCTACGAGCAGTACTTC.

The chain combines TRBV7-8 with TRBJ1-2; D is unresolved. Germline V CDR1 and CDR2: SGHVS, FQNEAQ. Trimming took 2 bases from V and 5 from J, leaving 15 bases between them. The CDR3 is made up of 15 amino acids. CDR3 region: CASSLLFNEGYGYTF. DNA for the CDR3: TGTGCCAGCAGCTTACTTTTTAATGAGGGTTATGGCTACACCTTC.

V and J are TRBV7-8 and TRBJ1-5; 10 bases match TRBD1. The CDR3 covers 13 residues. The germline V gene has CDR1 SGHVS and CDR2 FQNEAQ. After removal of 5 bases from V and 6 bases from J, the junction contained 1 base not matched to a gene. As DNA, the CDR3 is TGTGCCAGCAGCAGGGACAGGGGTCAGCCCCAGCATTTT. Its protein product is CASSRDRGQPQHF.

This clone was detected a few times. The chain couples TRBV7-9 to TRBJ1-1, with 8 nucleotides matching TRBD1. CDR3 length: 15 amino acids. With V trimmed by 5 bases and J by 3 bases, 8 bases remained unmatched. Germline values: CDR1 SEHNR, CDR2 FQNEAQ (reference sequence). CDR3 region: CASSTRGQGYTEAFF. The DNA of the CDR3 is TGTGCCAGCAGCACCCGAGGACAGGGTTACACTGAAGCTTTCTTT.

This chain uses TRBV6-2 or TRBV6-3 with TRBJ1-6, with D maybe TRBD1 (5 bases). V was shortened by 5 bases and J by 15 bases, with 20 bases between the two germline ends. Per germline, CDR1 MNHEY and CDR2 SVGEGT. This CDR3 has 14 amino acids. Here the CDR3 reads CASSHPNYQGFLHF. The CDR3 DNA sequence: TGTGCCAGCAGTCACCCCAACTATCAGGGATTCCTCCACTTT.

CDR3 bases: TGTGCCACCAGTGATTTCCGGGACAATGAGCAGTTCTTC. This gives the protein CATSDFRDNEQFF. J is TRBJ2-1 and V is TRBV24-1; D call uncertain. Germline loops: CDR1 KGHDR, CDR2 SFDVKD. This CDR3 is built from 13 residues. Between the trimmed V and J ends, which lost 1 base and 5 bases, there was a span of 5 bases.

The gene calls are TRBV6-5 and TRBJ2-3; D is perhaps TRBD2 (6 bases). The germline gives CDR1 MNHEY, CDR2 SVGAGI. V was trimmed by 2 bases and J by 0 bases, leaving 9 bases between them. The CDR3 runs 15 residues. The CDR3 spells CASSYRAGSTDTQYF. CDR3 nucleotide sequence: TGTGCCAGCAGTTACCGAGCGGGTAGCACAGATACGCAGTATTTT.

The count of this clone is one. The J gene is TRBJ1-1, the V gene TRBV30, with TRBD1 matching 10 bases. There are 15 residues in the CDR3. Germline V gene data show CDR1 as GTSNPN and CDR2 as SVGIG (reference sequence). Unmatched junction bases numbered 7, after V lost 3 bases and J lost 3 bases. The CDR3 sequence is CAWRDRTGGDTEAFF. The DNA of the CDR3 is TGTGCCTGGAGGGATAGGACAGGGGGGGACACTGAAGCTTTCTTT.

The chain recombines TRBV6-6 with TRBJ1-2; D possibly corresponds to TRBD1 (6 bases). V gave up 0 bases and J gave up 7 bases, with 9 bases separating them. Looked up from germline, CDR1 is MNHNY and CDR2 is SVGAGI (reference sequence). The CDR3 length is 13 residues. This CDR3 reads CASSYSQGSGYTF. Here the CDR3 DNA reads TGTGCCAGCAGTTACTCTCAGGGGTCTGGCTACACCTTC.

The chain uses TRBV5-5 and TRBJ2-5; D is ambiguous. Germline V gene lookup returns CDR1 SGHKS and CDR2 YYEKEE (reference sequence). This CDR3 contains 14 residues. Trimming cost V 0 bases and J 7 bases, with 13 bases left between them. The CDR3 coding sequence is TGTGCCAGCAGCTTGGATGCAGGTATCGGGACCCAGTACTTC. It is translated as CASSLDAGIGTQYF.

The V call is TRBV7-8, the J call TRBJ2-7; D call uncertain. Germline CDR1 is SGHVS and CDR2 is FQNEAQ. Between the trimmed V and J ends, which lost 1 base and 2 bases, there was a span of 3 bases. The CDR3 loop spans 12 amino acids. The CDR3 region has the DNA TGTGCCAGCAGCTTAGGAGCCTACGAGCAGTACTTC. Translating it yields CASSLGAYEQYF.

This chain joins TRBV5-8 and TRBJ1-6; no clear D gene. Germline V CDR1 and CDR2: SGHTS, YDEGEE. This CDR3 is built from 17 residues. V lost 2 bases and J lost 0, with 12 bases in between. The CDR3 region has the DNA TGTGCCAGCAGCTTCGATTCGGGGAGCTCCTATAATTCACCCCTCCACTTT. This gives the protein CASSFDSGSSYNSPLHF.

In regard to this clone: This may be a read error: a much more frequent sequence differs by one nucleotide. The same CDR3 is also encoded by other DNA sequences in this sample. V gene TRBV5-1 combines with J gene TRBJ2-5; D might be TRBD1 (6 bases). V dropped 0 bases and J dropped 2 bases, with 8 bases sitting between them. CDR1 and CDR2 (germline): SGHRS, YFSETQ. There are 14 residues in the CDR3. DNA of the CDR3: TGCGCCAGCAGCTTGGGGGGGCAGCAAGAGACCCAGTACTTC. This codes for CASSLGGQQETQYF.

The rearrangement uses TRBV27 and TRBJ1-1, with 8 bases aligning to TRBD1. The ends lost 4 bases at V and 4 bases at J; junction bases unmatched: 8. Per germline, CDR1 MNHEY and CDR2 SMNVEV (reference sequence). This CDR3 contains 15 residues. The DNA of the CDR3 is TGTGCCAGCAGTTGGACAGGGATGTCGGGCACTGAAGCTTTCTTT. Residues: CASSWTGMSGTEAFF.

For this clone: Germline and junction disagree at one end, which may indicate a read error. The CDR3: CASSLAQGLGDF. The CDR3, as DNA: TGTGCCAGCAGCCTCGCCCAAGGACTAGGAGACTTC. The genes are TRBV3-1 (or the pseudogene TRBV3-2) and TRBJ2-5; TRBD2 agrees at 7 bases. Germline CDR1 and CDR2: LGHDT and YNNKEL (reference sequence). This CDR3 region has 12 residues.

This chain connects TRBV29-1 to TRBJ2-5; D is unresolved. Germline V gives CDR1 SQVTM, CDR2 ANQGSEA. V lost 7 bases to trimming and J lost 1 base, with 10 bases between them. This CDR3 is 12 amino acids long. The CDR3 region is CSGSGPQETQYF. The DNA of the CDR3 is TGCAGCGGATCGGGTCCCCAAGAGACCCAGTACTTC.

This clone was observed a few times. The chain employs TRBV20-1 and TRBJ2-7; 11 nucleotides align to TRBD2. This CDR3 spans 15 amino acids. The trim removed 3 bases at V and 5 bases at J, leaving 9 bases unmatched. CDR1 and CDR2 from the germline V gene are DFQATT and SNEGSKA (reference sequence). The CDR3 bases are TGCAGTGCTAGTGCCCTGACTAGCGGGAAGAACGAGCAGTACTTC. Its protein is CSASALTSGKNEQYF.

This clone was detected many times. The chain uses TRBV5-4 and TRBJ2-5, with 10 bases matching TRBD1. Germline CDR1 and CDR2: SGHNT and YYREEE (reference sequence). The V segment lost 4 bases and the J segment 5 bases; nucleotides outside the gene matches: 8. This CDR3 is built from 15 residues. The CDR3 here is CASSRTTGGGETQYF. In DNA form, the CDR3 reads TGTGCCAGCAGCCGGACGACAGGGGGCGGGGAGACCCAGTACTTC.

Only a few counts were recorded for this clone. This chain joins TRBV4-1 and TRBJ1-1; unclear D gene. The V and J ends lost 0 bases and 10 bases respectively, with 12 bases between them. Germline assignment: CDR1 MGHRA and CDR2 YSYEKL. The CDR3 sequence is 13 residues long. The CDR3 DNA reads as TGCGCCAGCAGCCAAGATGCATTTAGTCGAGCTTTCTTT. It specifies CASSQDAFSRAFF.

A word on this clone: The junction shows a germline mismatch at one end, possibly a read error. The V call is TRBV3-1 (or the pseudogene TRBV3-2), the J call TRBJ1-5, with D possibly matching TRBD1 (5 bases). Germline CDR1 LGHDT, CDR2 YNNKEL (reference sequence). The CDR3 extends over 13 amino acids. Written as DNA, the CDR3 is TGTGCCAGCAGCCAAGGGGGCAAACAGCCCCAGCATTTT. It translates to CASSQGGKQPQHF.

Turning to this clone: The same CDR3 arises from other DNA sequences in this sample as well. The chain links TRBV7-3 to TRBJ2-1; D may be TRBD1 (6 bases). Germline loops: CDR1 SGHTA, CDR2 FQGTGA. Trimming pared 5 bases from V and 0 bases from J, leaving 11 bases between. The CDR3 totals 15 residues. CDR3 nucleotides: TGTGCCAGCAGCCCGAGGGGGAGCTCCTACAATGAGCAGTTCTTC. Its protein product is CASSPRGSSYNEQFF.

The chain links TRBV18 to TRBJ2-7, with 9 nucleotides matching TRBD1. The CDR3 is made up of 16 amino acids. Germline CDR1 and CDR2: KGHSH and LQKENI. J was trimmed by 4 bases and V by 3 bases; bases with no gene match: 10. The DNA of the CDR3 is TGTGCCAGCTCACCTAGGGGCGGGACAGGGTTGTACGAGCAGTACTTC. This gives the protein CASSPRGGTGLYEQYF.

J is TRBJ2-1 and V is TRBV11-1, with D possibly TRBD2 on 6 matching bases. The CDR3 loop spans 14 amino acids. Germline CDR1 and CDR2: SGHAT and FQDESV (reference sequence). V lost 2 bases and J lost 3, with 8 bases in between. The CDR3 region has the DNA TGTGCCAGCAGCTTACCCGGGGGCTACAATGAGCAGTTCTTC. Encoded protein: CASSLPGGYNEQFF. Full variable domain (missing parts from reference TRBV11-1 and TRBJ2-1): EAEVAQSPRYKITEKSQAVAFWCDPISGHATLYWYRQILGQGPELLVQFQDESVVDDSQLPKDRFSAERLKGVDSTLKIQPAELGDSAMYLCASSLPGGYNEQFFGPGTRLTVL.

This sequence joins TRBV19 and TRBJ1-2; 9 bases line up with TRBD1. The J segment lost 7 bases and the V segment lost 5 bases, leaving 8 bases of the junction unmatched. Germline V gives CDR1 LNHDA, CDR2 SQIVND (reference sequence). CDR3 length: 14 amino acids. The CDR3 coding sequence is TGTGCCAGTAGTCAAGGGACAGGGCGTGGTGGCTACACCTTC. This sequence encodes CASSQGTGRGGYTF.

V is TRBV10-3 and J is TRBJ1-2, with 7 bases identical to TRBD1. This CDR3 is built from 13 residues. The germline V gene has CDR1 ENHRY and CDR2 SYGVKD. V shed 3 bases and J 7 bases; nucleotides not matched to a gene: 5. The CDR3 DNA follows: TGTGCCATCAGTGAAAGAGGGGGCGGTGGCTACACCTTC. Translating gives CAISERGGGGYTF.

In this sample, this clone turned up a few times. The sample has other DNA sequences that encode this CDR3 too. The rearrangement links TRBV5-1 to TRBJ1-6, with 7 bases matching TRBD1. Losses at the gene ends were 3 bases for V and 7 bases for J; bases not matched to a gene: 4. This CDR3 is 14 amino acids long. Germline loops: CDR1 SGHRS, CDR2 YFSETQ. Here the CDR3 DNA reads TGCGCCAGCAGCTCGACAGGGAGCAATTCACCCCTCCACTTT. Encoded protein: CASSSTGSNSPLHF.

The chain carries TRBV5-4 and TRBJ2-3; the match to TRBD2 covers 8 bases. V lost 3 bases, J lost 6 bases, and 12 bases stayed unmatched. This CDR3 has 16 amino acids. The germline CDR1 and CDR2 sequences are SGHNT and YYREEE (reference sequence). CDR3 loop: CASSSGGGGRSDTQYF. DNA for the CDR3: TGTGCCAGCAGCTCCGGGGGGGGCGGGAGGTCGGATACGCAGTATTTT.

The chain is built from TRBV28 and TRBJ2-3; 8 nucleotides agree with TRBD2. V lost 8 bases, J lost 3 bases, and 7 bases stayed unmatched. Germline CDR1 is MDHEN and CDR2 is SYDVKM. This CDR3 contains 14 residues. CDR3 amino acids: CASGGGGPTDTQYF. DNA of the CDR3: TGTGCCAGCGGGGGCGGGGGGCCTACAGATACGCAGTATTTT.